This is a list of T cell receptor beta chains from one sample in a study of blood T cell repertoires in COVID-19. Assay used: immunoSEQ multiplex PCR; TCRdb lists only in-frame clones, some missing. The table shows a few hundred thousand clones, with approximately 82% occurring only once. The sample consisted of peripheral blood. These receptors were obtained from a woman aged 18-29 years with acute or convalescent COVID-19. The CDR3 runs from the conserved cysteine through the conserved F or W. Fields, in order: J gene, V gene, clone size, CDR3 protein. Size tells how often a clone was seen (once, few, many) or the class of an expanded clone, and some rows leave it out.

TRBJ2-3 TRBV10-3 . CAISEKREGPYSTDTQYF
TRBJ1-5 TRBV30 once CAWSLRGLSFQPQHF
TRBJ2-1 TRBV11-2 once CASRSGGHSEQFF
TRBJ1-3 TRBV6-1 . CASSEADRIANTIYF
TRBJ1-3 TRBV6-5 . CASSYSGDTGNTIYF
TRBJ1-1 TRBV3-1/TRBV3-2 . CASSQDLQGRTMNTEAFF
TRBJ2-2 TRBV6-6 . CASSRLATGELFF
TRBJ1-1 TRBV28 . CASTRSGSTEAFF
TRBJ2-7 TRBV28 . CASSYEKFRDRTYEQYF
TRBJ2-5 TRBV10-3 . CATGLAGEETQYF
TRBJ2-3 TRBV16 . CASRLGRDTQYF
TRBJ2-2 TRBV5-6 . CASSRWSGNTGELFF
TRBJ1-5 TRBV27 few CARYLGTGELSNQPQHF
TRBJ2-6 TRBV18 . CATGGSSGANVLTF
TRBJ2-1 TRBV24-1 . CATSDLTFGEQFF
TRBJ1-5 TRBV28 . CATEDFSNQPQHF
TRBJ1-5 TRBV20-1 . CSARGTGASHF
TRBJ2-4 TRBV19 once CASSGQGTAKNIQYF